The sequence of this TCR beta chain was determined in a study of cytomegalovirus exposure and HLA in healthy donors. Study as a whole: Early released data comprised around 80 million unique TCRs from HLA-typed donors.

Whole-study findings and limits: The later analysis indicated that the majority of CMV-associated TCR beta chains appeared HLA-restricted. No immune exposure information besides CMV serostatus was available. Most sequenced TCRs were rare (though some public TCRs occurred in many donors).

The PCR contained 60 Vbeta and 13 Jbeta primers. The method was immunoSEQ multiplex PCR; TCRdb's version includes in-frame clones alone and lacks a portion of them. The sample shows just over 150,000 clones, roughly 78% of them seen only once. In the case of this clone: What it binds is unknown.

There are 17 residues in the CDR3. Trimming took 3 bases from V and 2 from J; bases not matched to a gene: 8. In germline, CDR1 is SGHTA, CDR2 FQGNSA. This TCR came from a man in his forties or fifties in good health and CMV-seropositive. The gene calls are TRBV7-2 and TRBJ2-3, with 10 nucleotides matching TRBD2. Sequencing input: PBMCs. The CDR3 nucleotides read TGTGCCAGCAGCTTCCTAGAGCGGGGGGGGTTCACAGATACGCAGTATTTT. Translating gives CASSFLERGGFTDTQYF.